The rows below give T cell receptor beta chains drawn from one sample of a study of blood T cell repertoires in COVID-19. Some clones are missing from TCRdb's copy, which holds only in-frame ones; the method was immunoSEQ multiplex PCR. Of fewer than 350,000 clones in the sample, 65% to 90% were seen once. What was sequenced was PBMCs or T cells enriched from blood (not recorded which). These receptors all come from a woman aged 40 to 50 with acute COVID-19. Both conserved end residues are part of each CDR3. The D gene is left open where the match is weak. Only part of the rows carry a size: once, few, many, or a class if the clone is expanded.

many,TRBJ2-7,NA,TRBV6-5,TGTGCCAGCAGTTACGAGGCGGCAGACTCCTACGAGCAGTACTTC,CASSYEAADSYEQYF
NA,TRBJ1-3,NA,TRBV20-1,TGCAGTGCGTATTCTGGAAACACCATATATTTT,CSAYSGNTIYF
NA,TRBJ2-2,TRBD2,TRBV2,TGTGCCAGAGGGACTAATAGTAGGACCGGGGAGCTGTTTTTT,CARGTNSRTGELFF
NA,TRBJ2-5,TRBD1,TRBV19,TGTGCCAGTAGGCCTCGCACAGGGGAGACCGGCCACCAAGAGACCCAGTACTTC,CASRPRTGETGHQETQYF
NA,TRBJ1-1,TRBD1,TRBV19,TGTGCCAGTAGTCAGGGGGCGCGGGGGAACACTGAAGCTTTCTTT,CASSQGARGNTEAFF
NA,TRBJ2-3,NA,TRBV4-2,TGTGCCAGCAGCCAAGAGTCCCAGGGGTTCGATACGCAGTATTTT,CASSQESQGFDTQYF
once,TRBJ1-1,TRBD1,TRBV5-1,TGCGCCAGCAGCCCCCAGGACAGGGAGAACACTGAAGCTTTCTTT,CASSPQDRENTEAFF
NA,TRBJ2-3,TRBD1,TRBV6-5,TGTGCCAGCAGTCTCACAGGGGGAAAGACAGATACGCAGTATTTT,CASSLTGGKTDTQYF
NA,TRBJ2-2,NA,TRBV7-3,TGTGCCAGCAGCCCTGGAGGCGGGGAGCTGTTTTTT,CASSPGGGELFF
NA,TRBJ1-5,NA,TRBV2,TGTGCCACCGGAGCGGGAACACCCAAAAATCAGCCCCAGCATTTT,CATGAGTPKNQPQHF
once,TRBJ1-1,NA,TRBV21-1,TGTGCCAGCACCCTGGCGGAGGGACAGGGGACTGAAGCTTTCTTT,CASTLAEGQGTEAFF
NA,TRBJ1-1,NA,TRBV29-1,TGCAGCGTTGAAGTTCAACGACAGCCTGAAGCTTTCTTT,CSVEVQRQPEAFF
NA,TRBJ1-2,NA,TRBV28,TGTGCCAGCAGTTTAAGAGTTTGGGGCTACACCTTC,CASSLRVWGYTF
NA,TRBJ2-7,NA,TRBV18,TGTGCCAGCTCACTGGGGACAAATAACTACGAGCAGTACTTC,CASSLGTNNYEQYF
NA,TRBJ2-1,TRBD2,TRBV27,TGTGCCAGCAGTTTGGGACTAGCGGAGTTCAATGAGCAGTTCTTC,CASSLGLAEFNEQFF
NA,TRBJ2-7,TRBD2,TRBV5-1,TGCGCCAGCAGCAGGGAGGGAAAAGAGCAGTACTTC,CASSREGKEQYF
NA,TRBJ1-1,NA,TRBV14,TGTGCCAGCAGCCTCGGGAGGAGGGGGACTGAAGCTTTCTTT,CASSLGRRGTEAFF
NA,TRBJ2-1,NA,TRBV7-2,TGTGCCAGCAGCCCCTCCCGGACACCAATCGAGCAGTTCTTC,CASSPSRTPIEQFF
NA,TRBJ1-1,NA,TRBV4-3,TGCGCCAGCAGCTCCCAGGGGTGGGGGGGGACTGAAGCTTTCTTT,CASSSQGWGGTEAFF
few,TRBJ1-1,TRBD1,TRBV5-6,TGTGCCAGCAGCCGAGTGGGGAAGACAGGGGGTAATGTGAACACTGAAGCTTTCTTT,CASSRVGKTGGNVNTEAFF
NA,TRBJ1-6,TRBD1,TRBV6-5,TGTGCCAGCAGTTACTCAAACAGGGGAAATTCACCCCTCCACTTT,CASSYSNRGNSPLHF
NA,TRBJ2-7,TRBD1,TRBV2,TGTGCCAGCAAGGGGGCTGAGTACGAGCAGTACTTC,CASKGAEYEQYF
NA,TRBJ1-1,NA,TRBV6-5,TGTGCCAGCAGTTATATCAGGGGATGGACTGAAGCTTTCTTT,CASSYIRGWTEAFF
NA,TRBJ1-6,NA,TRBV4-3,TGCGCCAGCAGGCGGATGGGGGGGGGATCCTATAATTCACCCCTCCACTTT,CASRRMGGGSYNSPLHF
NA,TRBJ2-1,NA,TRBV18,TGTGCCAGCTCACCACCAGCAGGCTACAATGAGCAGTTCTTC,CASSPPAGYNEQFF
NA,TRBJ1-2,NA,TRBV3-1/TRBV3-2,TGTGCCAGCATCCTACCAACTCTTTACTATGGCTACACCTTC,CASILPTLYYGYTF
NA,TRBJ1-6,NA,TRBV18,TGTGCCAGCTCACTTATCGGGAATTCACCCCTCCACTTT,CASSLIGNSPLHF
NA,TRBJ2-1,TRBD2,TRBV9,TGTGCCAGCAGCGGGTGGACTAGCGGGAGCCGCAATGAGCAGTTCTTC,CASSGWTSGSRNEQFF
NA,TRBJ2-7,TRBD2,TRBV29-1,TGCAGCGTTGGACTAGCGGGAAAGACCTACGAGCAGTACTTC,CSVGLAGKTYEQYF
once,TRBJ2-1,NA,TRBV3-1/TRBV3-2,TGTGCCAGCAGCCCGGGTGACCACAATGAGCAGTTCTTC,CASSPGDHNEQFF
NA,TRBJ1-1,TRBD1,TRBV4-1,TGCGCCAGCAGCCGGACAGGGCGAGCTTTCTTT,CASSRTGRAFF
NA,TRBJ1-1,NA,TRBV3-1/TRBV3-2,TGTGCCAGCAGCTTCTACTCGAGGAAAATGAACACTGAAGCTTTCTTT,CASSFYSRKMNTEAFF
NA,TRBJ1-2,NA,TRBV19,TGTGCCAGTAGTATCATAGGCGCGGGCGGCTATGGCTACACCTTC,CASSIIGAGGYGYTF
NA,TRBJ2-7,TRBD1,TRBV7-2,TGTGCCAGCAGCACGACGACAGGGGGCTATTACGAGCAGTACTTC,CASSTTTGGYYEQYF
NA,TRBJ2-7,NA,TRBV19,TGTGCCAGTAGTGTCGGAGGGCAGGGCTCCTACGAGCAGTACTTC,CASSVGGQGSYEQYF
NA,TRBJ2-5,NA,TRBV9,TGTGCCAGCAGCGTAGGAAACTCGGGAGAGACCCAGTACTTC,CASSVGNSGETQYF